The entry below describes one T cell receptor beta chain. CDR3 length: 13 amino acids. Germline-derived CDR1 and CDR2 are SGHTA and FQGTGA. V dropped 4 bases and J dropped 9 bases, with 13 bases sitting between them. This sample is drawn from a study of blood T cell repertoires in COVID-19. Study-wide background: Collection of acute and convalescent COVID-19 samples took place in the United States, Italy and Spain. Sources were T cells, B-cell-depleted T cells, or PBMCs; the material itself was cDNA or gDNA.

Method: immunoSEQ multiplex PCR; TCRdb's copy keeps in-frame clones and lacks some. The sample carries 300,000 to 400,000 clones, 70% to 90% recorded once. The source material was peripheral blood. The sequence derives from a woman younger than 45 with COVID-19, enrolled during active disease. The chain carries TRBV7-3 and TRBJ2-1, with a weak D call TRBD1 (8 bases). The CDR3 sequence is CASSSTGGAEQFF. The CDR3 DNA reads TGTGCCAGCAGCTCAACAGGGGGGGCTGAGCAGTTCTTC.